This T cell receptor (beta chain) was sequenced during a study of identical twins. Overall study results and limits: A lower insertion count was a feature of abundant cord blood beta clonotypes, with no such feature in memory repertoires. Compared with models, monozygotic twins showed more out-of-frame TCR alpha sharing. Interpretation of the results relied on cross-sectional statistical analysis and not on following the same donors.

V was pared by 5 bases and J by 3 bases, with 5 bases of the junction left unmatched. CDR3 length: 15 residues. cDNA molecules carried unique molecular identifiers, and template switching added a universal primer site. In TCRdb, the 5' RACE reads were re-called with MiXCR into one record per CDR3 protein. The sample contains over 550,000 distinct CDR3 sequences, just over 7% of which appear only once. This clonotype was picked up many times. Its antigen is still unknown. This sample also belongs to another study, concerning yellow fever vaccine responses in identical twins.

The TCR originated in a woman aged 18-29 years in good health. The V and J genes are TRBV12-3 or TRBV12-4 and TRBJ2-3; 10 positions match TRBD2. The sequencing sample was made of PBMCs. The CDR3 is CASSEGGLATDTQYF. The CDR3 DNA reads TGTGCCAGCAGTGAGGGGGGACTAGCGACAGATACGCAGTATTTT.